Shown below are 9 T cell receptor beta chains from a single sample sequenced in a study of T cells in localized non-small cell lung cancer. The protocol was immunoSEQ multiplex PCR, while the TCRdb copy is restricted to in-frame clones and leaves out a portion. This table has around 26,000 clones, 70% to 90% appearing once. This specimen consisted of peripheral blood, obtained before any cancer treatment. The receptors shown here come from a woman aged 18 to 49 with stage I lung adenocarcinoma.

The V call is TRBV7-2, the J call TRBJ1-2; D perhaps matches TRBD1 (6 bases). The CDR3 has 15 amino acids. Germline CDR1 is SGHTA and CDR2 is FQGNSA. Between the trimmed V and J ends, which lost 5 bases and 6 bases, there was a span of 19 bases. In nucleotides, the CDR3 is TGTGCCAGCAGCCCCCCGAACGGACAGTCGGATGGCTACACCTTC. This translates into CASSPPNGQSDGYTF.

The rearrangement links TRBV2 to TRBJ2-1; 11 bases are shared with TRBD2. This CDR3 spans 12 amino acids. J lost 15 bases, V lost 3 bases, and 4 bases had no gene match. Germline CDR1 is SNHLY and CDR2 is FYNNEI. The CDR3 coding sequence is TGTGCCAGCAGTGACTTAGGGACTAGCGGGTTCTTC. Its translation: CASSDLGTSGFF.

This chain uses TRBV5-1 with TRBJ1-2; TRBD1 matches 7 bases. The CDR3 is 16 amino acids. Germline CDR1 reads SGHRS; CDR2 reads YFSETQ. V dropped 0 bases and J dropped 2; count of bases not matched to a gene: 7. The CDR3 DNA reads TGCGCCAGCAGCTTGGTGCAGGGGGAATCAAACTATGGCTACACCTTC. Its translation is CASSLVQGESNYGYTF.

The chain is built from TRBV7-8 and TRBJ2-1; D might be TRBD1 (6 bases). The CDR3 contains 16 residues. Trimming took off 7 bases at V and 5 bases at J, with 21 bases between the two ends. Germline CDR1 and CDR2: SGHVS and FQNEAQ. CDR3 sequence (DNA): TGTGCCAGCAACAATGGGGACATCTACTTTCACAATGAGCAGTTCTTC. This sequence encodes CASNNGDIYFHNEQFF.

By share, this clone ranks as medium-sized. The chain recombines TRBV5-5 with TRBJ1-2; no definite D call. This CDR3 region has 15 residues. The germline CDR1 and CDR2 sequences are SGHKS and YYEKEE (reference sequence). Trimming stripped 5 bases from V and 0 bases from J, with 14 bases between. CDR3 sequence (DNA): TGTGCCAGCAGTTCGCGGGCAGGTTCTAACTATGGCTACACCTTC. It translates to CASSSRAGSNYGYTF. The complete variable domain, with remaining parts taken from reference TRBV5-5 and TRBJ1-2, reads DAGVTQSPTHLIKTRGQQVTLRCSPISGHKSVSWYQQVLGQGPQFIFQYYEKEERGRGNFPDRFSARQFPNYSSELNVNALLLGDSALYLCASSSRAGSNYGYTFGSGTRLTVV.

This chain links TRBV10-3 with TRBJ1-1, with TRBD1 identical over 11 bases. The CDR3 consists of 13 residues. In germline, CDR1 is ENHRY, CDR2 SYGVKD. The V gene end was trimmed by 6 bases and the J gene end by 7 bases; junction bases not matched to a gene: 4. The CDR3: CAIRGQGEVEAFF. The CDR3 nucleotides are TGTGCCATCAGGGGACAGGGGGAGGTTGAAGCTTTCTTT.

The chain has TRBV6-6 and TRBJ2-1, with D maybe TRBD1 (6 bases). Trimming shortened V by 6 bases and J by 8 bases, and 8 bases separated the two germline ends. Germline CDR1 MNHNY, CDR2 SVGAGI (reference sequence). CDR3 size: 11 residues. CDR3 protein: CASRHRDEQFF. As DNA, the CDR3 is TGTGCCAGCAGGCACAGGGATGAGCAGTTCTTC.

The V and J genes are TRBV30 and TRBJ1-1, with D hard to call. There are 10 residues in the CDR3. CDR1 and CDR2 (germline): GTSNPN, SVGIG (reference sequence). V was shortened by 4 bases and J by 7 bases, with 7 bases between the two germline ends. CDR3 loop: CAWIGFEAFF. The CDR3 nucleotides read TGTGCCTGGATCGGGTTTGAAGCTTTCTTT.

The chain recombines TRBV7-9 with TRBJ1-1; D uncertain. Trimming took 2 bases from V and 3 from J, leaving 7 bases between them. This CDR3 is 13 amino acids long. The germline V gene has CDR1 SEHNR and CDR2 FQNEAQ (reference sequence). In DNA, the CDR3 is TGTGCCAGCAGCTTAATACAGCACACTGAAGCTTTCTTT. It codes for CASSLIQHTEAFF.